This TCR beta chain was retrieved from a study of PD-L1 blockade in urothelial cancer. Study background: Of prior chemotherapy regimens, patients had received between 0 and 3.

Time point reported: pretreatment peripheral blood. Diagnoses among patients were locally advanced or metastatic urothelial carcinoma. Study-wide points: For durable-benefit patients, tumor-associated blood clones expanded more at 3 weeks.

Profiling relied on immunoSEQ multiplex PCR, and the TCRdb table lists in-frame clones only, not all of them. The sample consists of about 50,000 clones, about 86% of them appearing once. About this clone: Its antigen is still unknown.

The material was PBMCs, obtained around atezolizumab (anti-PD-L1) treatment. This receptor was identified in a man between 60 and 75 years old with urothelial cancer.

The CDR3 is CASSQRRAGGLDNEQFF. CDR3 nucleotides: TGTGCCAGCAGCCAACGGAGGGCGGGAGGGCTCGACAATGAGCAGTTCTTC. The chain carries TRBV4-2 and TRBJ2-1; 9 bases align to TRBD2. The trim removed 2 bases at V and 5 bases at J, leaving 10 bases unmatched. Germline assignment: CDR1 LGHNA and CDR2 YNFKEQ. This CDR3 is 17 amino acids long.